Each of the 18 T cell receptor beta chains below was sequenced from the same sample in a study of beta chain features in type 1 diabetes. Study-level points and caveats: Within each of all four CD4+ subsets, Type 1 diabetes patients had TCRB CDR3s that were moderately but significantly shorter.

These TCRs are of unknown antigen specificity. What was sequenced were expressed TCRB transcripts, since all of the isolated RNA had been reverse transcribed. Data came from immunoSEQ multiplex PCR; TCRdb stores just in-frame clones and leaves some out. Altogether 95,000 to 150,000 clones are present, about 18% being singletons, with the ten largest covering roughly 2.6%. What was sequenced was central memory CD4+ T cells from blood. These receptors were taken from a man between 18 and 29 years old with type 1 diabetes.

The V and J genes are TRBV10-3 and TRBJ2-1; 9 nucleotides agree with TRBD1. The CDR3 loop spans 13 amino acids. The junction had 7 bases not matched to a gene; V was cut back by 11 bases and J by 5 bases. CDR1 and CDR2 (germline): ENHRY, SYGVKD. The chain's CDR3 is CAAGQGWDNEQFF. In nucleotides, the CDR3 is TGTGCCGCAGGACAGGGGTGGGACAATGAGCAGTTCTTC.

This clone was observed a handful of times. V gene TRBV6-6 combines with J gene TRBJ2-3; 9 bases are a match to TRBD2. CDR3 length: 16 amino acids. Per the germline V gene, CDR1 is MNHNY and CDR2 is SVGAGI (reference sequence). Losses at the gene ends were 2 bases for V and 4 bases for J; bases not matched to a gene: 7. CDR3 DNA: TGTGCCAGCAGTTACCGTTTAGCGGGAGCAGCAGATACGCAGTATTTT. This sequence encodes CASSYRLAGAADTQYF.

The V gene is TRBV27, the J gene TRBJ2-1; D may be TRBD1 (5 bases). The V end was cut by 5 bases, the J end by 3 bases, with 17 bases between. This CDR3 contains 16 residues. Germline V lookup: CDR1 MNHEY, CDR2 SMNVEV (reference sequence). CDR3 sequence (DNA): TGTGCCAGCAGTCCTCTTTCCGGCAGGGTCTACAATGAGCAGTTCTTC. The encoded protein is CASSPLSGRVYNEQFF.

The chain joins TRBV7-9 to TRBJ2-2; TRBD1 matches 7 bases. V shed 6 bases and J 5 bases; nucleotides not matched to a gene: 9. Germline V lookup: CDR1 SEHNR, CDR2 FQNEAQ (reference sequence). The CDR3 is made up of 15 amino acids. This chain's CDR3 is CASSRQGERTGELFF. CDR3 nucleotide sequence: TGTGCCAGCAGTCGCCAGGGGGAAAGAACCGGGGAGCTGTTTTTT.

The chain links TRBV2 to TRBJ2-3, with TRBD1 as a possible D gene (5 bases). The CDR3 covers 14 residues. V was shortened by 3 bases and J by 1 base, with 8 bases between the two germline ends. Germline V lookup: CDR1 SNHLY, CDR2 FYNNEI. CDR3 sequence (DNA): TGTGCCAGCAGTGACCAGGGTGGCACAGATACGCAGTATTTT. Protein: CASSDQGGTDTQYF.

This clone was seen only a few times. The chain has TRBV9 and TRBJ2-3; no clear D gene. This CDR3 region has 13 residues. Germline lookup yields CDR1 SGDLS and CDR2 YYNGEE. V was clipped by 4 bases and J by 3 bases, with 9 bases between them. CDR3 protein: CASSPWATDTQYF. The CDR3 nucleotides read TGTGCCAGCAGCCCGTGGGCTACAGATACGCAGTATTTT. The full variable domain, its missing parts supplied by reference TRBV9 and TRBJ2-3, is DSGVTQTPKHLITATGQRVTLRCSPRSGDLSVYWYQQSLDQGLQFLIQYYNGEERAKGNILERFSAQQFPDLHSELNLSSLELGDSALYFCASSPWATDTQYFGPGTRLTVL.

This clone was seen only a few times. V is TRBV2 and J is TRBJ2-3; possibly TRBD1 for D (5 bases). Per germline, CDR1 SNHLY and CDR2 FYNNEI. This CDR3 has 14 residues. Trimming took 4 bases from V and 3 from J, leaving 11 bases between them. The CDR3 region has the DNA TGTGCCAGCAGTGTGGACATGGGAACAGATACGCAGTATTTT. It yields the protein CASSVDMGTDTQYF.

This clone was counted a few times. The CDR3 nucleotides read TGCGCCAGCAGCCAAGCAGGGGCGGGGGGAACCCAGTACTTC. This encodes CASSQAGAGGTQYF. V gene TRBV4-1 combines with J gene TRBJ2-5; TRBD2 matches 8 bases. V lost 1 base to trimming and J lost 8 bases; unmatched junction nucleotides: 6. Germline values: CDR1 MGHRA, CDR2 YSYEKL. CDR3 length: 14 amino acids.

On this clone itself: Other DNA sequences in the sample encode the same CDR3. CDR3 coding DNA: TGTGCCAGCAGTGAGTCCACAGGGCGCAATCAGCCCCAGCATTTT. Translation: CASSESTGRNQPQHF. V and J are TRBV2 and TRBJ1-5, with a possible D match to TRBD1 (6 bases). Germline V gene sequence: CDR1 SNHLY, CDR2 FYNNEI. Trimming took 3 bases from V and 2 from J, leaving 11 bases between them. The CDR3 extends over 15 amino acids. Looking up the rest from reference TRBV2 and TRBJ1-5 gives the full variable domain: EPEVTQTPSHQVTQMGQEVILRCVPISNHLYFYWYRQILGQKVEFLVSFYNNEISEKSEIFDDQFSVERPDGSNFTLKIRSTKLEDSAMYFCASSESTGRNQPQHFGDGTRLSIL.

The chain uses TRBV11-1 and TRBJ2-5, with D perhaps TRBD2 (6 bases). The V end lost 5 bases, the J end lost 5 bases, and 15 bases lay between the germline ends. Germline CDR1 SGHAT, CDR2 FQDESV (reference sequence). This CDR3 region has 14 residues. CDR3 nucleotides: TGTGCCAGCAGCCCCCGGGGGACCCTGGAGACCCAGTACTTC. This sequence encodes CASSPRGTLETQYF.

V gene TRBV4-2 combines with J gene TRBJ1-6; D gene uncertain. The CDR3 has 14 amino acids. Germline V gene sequence: CDR1 LGHNA, CDR2 YNFKEQ. Between the trimmed V and J ends, which lost 7 bases and 9 bases, there was a span of 16 bases. The CDR3 coding sequence is TGTGCCAGCATCGCGGGGAGGGATGGTTCACCCCTCCACTTT. This codes for CASIAGRDGSPLHF.

This chain joins TRBV5-4 and TRBJ2-1; 7 nucleotides align to TRBD2. The CDR3 totals 17 residues. Germline V gene sequence: CDR1 SGHNT, CDR2 YYREEE (reference sequence). V lost 4 bases and J lost 1; bases outside the gene matches: 11. The CDR3 loop reads CASSNPHAGDSYNEQFF. The DNA of the CDR3 is TGTGCCAGCAGCAATCCCCACGCGGGAGATTCCTACAATGAGCAGTTCTTC.

Comments on this clone: The junction differs from germline at one of its ends, possibly a read error. This sequence joins TRBV5-1 and TRBJ2-1, with 7 bases identical to TRBD1. The CDR3 extends over 16 amino acids. CDR1 is SGHRS and CDR2 is YFSETQ in the germline V gene. The CDR3 coding sequence is TGCGCCAGCAGCAGAGGACAGGACGCCTCCAACAATGAGCAGTTCTTC. Translating it yields CASSRGQDASNNEQFF.

This clone was recorded at least ten times. The chain links TRBV18 to TRBJ2-3; D is possibly TRBD1 (5 bases). Looked up from germline, CDR1 is KGHSH and CDR2 is LQKENI. This CDR3 contains 13 residues. V lost 3 bases, J lost 5 bases, and 9 bases lay in between. The chain's CDR3 is CASSPGLIDTQYF. CDR3 coding DNA: TGTGCCAGCTCACCGGGGCTCATAGATACGCAGTATTTT.

This clone was seen many times. This rearrangement joins TRBV14 to TRBJ2-1; unclear D gene. Germline loops: CDR1 SGHDN, CDR2 FVKESK. With 1 base removed from V and 6 bases from J, the gap between germline ends came to 1 base. The CDR3 is 11 amino acids. CDR3 nucleotide sequence: TGTGCCAGCAGCCAAGTCAATGAGCAGTTCTTC. Protein: CASSQVNEQFF.

This chain uses TRBV5-6 with TRBJ2-5; D is perhaps TRBD1 (6 bases). CDR1 SGHDT and CDR2 YYEEEE come from the germline V gene. The CDR3 is 12 residues long. Trimming stripped 4 bases from V and 5 bases from J, with 9 bases between. The CDR3 coding sequence is TGTGCCAGCAGCGCCACAGGGGAGACCCAGTACTTC. It encodes CASSATGETQYF.

This chain uses TRBV7-3 with TRBJ2-1; D uncertain. Germline values: CDR1 SGHTA, CDR2 FQGTGA. This CDR3 is built from 14 residues. Trimming took off 4 bases at V and 0 bases at J, with 7 bases between the two ends. CDR3 protein: CASSSAGSYNEQFF. DNA for the CDR3: TGTGCCAGCAGCTCCGCAGGCTCCTACAATGAGCAGTTCTTC.

The rearrangement links TRBV29-1 to TRBJ2-5, with D uncertain. Trimming removed 1 base from V and 2 bases from J, with 11 bases in between. The CDR3 is 14 amino acids. Per the germline V gene, CDR1 is SQVTM and CDR2 is ANQGSEA. The CDR3 DNA sequence: TGCAGCGTTGAAGGCCCCGGAACTCAAGAGACCCAGTACTTC. It codes for CSVEGPGTQETQYF.